A single sample is the source of the 27 T cell receptor beta chains below, sequenced in a study of long-term antiretroviral therapy in people with HIV. They ran version v3.0 of the immunoSEQ assay at survey level. Sequencing used immunoSEQ multiplex PCR; TCRdb keeps in-frame clones, though not all of them. The profile shows about 41,000 clones, about 95% of them singletons. This specimen was unsorted PBMCs, taken 9.2 years after starting antiretroviral therapy. The receptors were sampled from a man younger than 45 with HIV.

The genes are TRBV19 and TRBJ1-1; no firm D call. The germline V and J ends were trimmed by 5 bases and 2 bases, with 9 bases remaining between them. The germline CDR1 and CDR2 sequences are LNHDA and SQIVND (reference sequence). The CDR3 has 13 amino acids. The CDR3, as DNA: TGTGCCAGTAGTCAGATTATCAACACTGAAGCTTTCTTT. Its protein product is CASSQIINTEAFF.

The chain uses TRBV5-6 and TRBJ2-7; 9 bases match TRBD2. V lost 0 bases and J lost 7; bases outside the gene matches: 11. CDR1 SGHDT and CDR2 YYEEEE come from the germline V gene. The CDR3 extends over 16 amino acids. The CDR3 sequence is CASSLVSGGSSREQYV. CDR3 nucleotides: TGTGCCAGCAGCTTGGTTAGCGGGGGATCCAGCCGTGAGCAGTACGTC.

This chain connects TRBV13 to TRBJ2-7; 10 positions agree with TRBD1. Germline assignment: CDR1 PRHDT and CDR2 FYEKMQ (reference sequence). This CDR3 is built from 14 residues. V was pared by 8 bases and J by 3 bases, with 7 bases of the junction left unmatched. The CDR3 reads CASGTGASGYEQYF. CDR3 nucleotides: TGTGCCAGCGGGACAGGGGCGAGTGGCTACGAGCAGTACTTC. Complete variable domain (other parts from reference TRBV13 and TRBJ2-7): AAGVIQSPRHLIKEKRETATLKCYPIPRHDTVYWYQQGPGQDPQFLISFYEKMQSDKGSIPDRFSAQQFSDYHSELNMSSLELGDSALYFCASGTGASGYEQYFGPGTRLTVT.

The chain couples TRBV30 to TRBJ1-2, with TRBD1 identical over 8 bases. CDR1 is GTSNPN, CDR2 SVGIG, per germline (reference sequence). Germline trimming cut 2 bases from V and 7 bases from J; bases unmatched to any gene: 3. The CDR3 totals 12 residues. The CDR3 bases are TGTGCCTGGAGTTCGACAGGGGTTGGCTACACCTTC. Translating it yields CAWSSTGVGYTF.

The chain is built from TRBV19 and TRBJ1-1, with D hard to call. V shed 4 bases and J shed 4 bases, with 10 bases lying between them. Per the germline V gene, CDR1 is LNHDA and CDR2 is SQIVND (reference sequence). The CDR3 loop spans 13 amino acids. For the CDR3, the DNA is TGTGCCAGTAGTACGTGGGCCTCCACTGAAGCTTTCTTT. Protein: CASSTWASTEAFF.

This chain uses TRBV21-1 with TRBJ2-7; the table calls TRBD1, which could not be checked here. TRBV21-1 is deemed a pseudogene. The CDR3 loop spans 12 amino acids. CDR3 amino acids: CARQALSYEQYV. The CDR3 nucleotides are TGTGCCAGACAGGCCCTCTCCTACGAGCAGTACGTC.

The chain combines TRBV5-1 with TRBJ1-5, with D hard to call. V was cut by 2 bases and J by 3 bases, with 6 bases left in between. The CDR3 is made up of 13 amino acids. Per germline, CDR1 SGHRS and CDR2 YFSETQ. As DNA, the CDR3 is TGCGCCAGCAGCTTAAGTTTCAATCAGCCCCAGCATTTT. This translates into CASSLSFNQPQHF.

The chain recombines TRBV9 with TRBJ1-3, with D possibly matching TRBD1 (5 bases). From germline, CDR1 is SGDLS and CDR2 YYNGEE. CDR3 length: 16 amino acids. V lost 1 base, J lost 4 bases, and 15 bases lay in between. DNA for the CDR3: TGTGCCAGCAGCGTAAACCCCGCTTCAGGGGGAAACACCATATATTTT. Translation gives CASSVNPASGGNTIYF.

The CDR3 DNA reads TGTGCCAGCACGCCGGGACGTATATATGGCTACACCTTC. It specifies CASTPGRIYGYTF. The rearrangement uses TRBV19 and TRBJ1-2; D is perhaps TRBD1 (5 bases). Germline V gene lookup returns CDR1 LNHDA and CDR2 SQIVND (reference sequence). V lost 9 bases, J lost 5 bases, and 16 bases lay in between. This CDR3 is built from 13 residues.

The rearrangement joins TRBV5-1 to TRBJ1-1; TRBD1 matches at 7 bases. This CDR3 comprises 14 residues. J was trimmed by 4 bases and V by 4 bases; bases with no gene match: 7. From germline, CDR1 is SGHRS and CDR2 YFSETQ. In nucleotides, the CDR3 is TGCGCCAGCAGCCGAGACCAGGGGGTCACTGAAGCTTTCTTT. Translated: CASSRDQGVTEAFF.

The CDR3 bases are TGTGCCAGTAGTATAGATCGGGACTCCGCGAACACCGGGGAGCTGTTTTTT. As protein: CASSIDRDSANTGELFF. The genes are TRBV19 and TRBJ2-2; tentatively, D is TRBD2 (6 bases). Per germline, CDR1 LNHDA and CDR2 SQIVND (reference sequence). Trimming shortened V by 0 bases and J by 0 bases, and 11 bases separated the two germline ends. The CDR3 is 17 amino acids.

V is TRBV27 and J is TRBJ1-5; the D gene is possibly TRBD1 (5 bases). Germline V lookup: CDR1 MNHEY, CDR2 SMNVEV (reference sequence). The CDR3 extends over 14 amino acids. Trimming took off 2 bases at V and 4 bases at J, with 9 bases between the two ends. The CDR3 region is CASSLRGWNQPQHF. Written as DNA, the CDR3 is TGTGCCAGCAGTTTACGGGGGTGGAATCAGCCCCAGCATTTT.

This chain links TRBV4-2 with TRBJ2-7; D is perhaps TRBD1 (5 bases). Germline CDR1 is LGHNA and CDR2 is YNFKEQ. V was cut by 4 bases and J by 0 bases, with 7 bases left in between. CDR3 length: 13 amino acids. The CDR3 is CASSLGPSYEQYF. In nucleotides, the CDR3 is TGTGCCAGCAGCCTGGGGCCCTCCTACGAGCAGTACTTC.

J is TRBJ2-5 and V is TRBV7-6; 9 nucleotides line up with TRBD1. J gave up 7 bases and V 3 bases, and 6 bases lay outside the gene matches. The V gene's germline CDR1 is SGHVS and CDR2 FNYEAQ. The CDR3 totals 14 residues. The CDR3 protein is CASSFARQGGTQYF. The CDR3 region has the DNA TGTGCCAGCAGCTTTGCCCGACAGGGGGGGACCCAGTACTTC.

The V gene is TRBV15, the J gene TRBJ2-7; D gene unclear. The CDR3 runs to 16 residues. The ends were cut back, 2 bases at V and 3 bases at J, with 17 bases in the middle. Germline V CDR1 and CDR2: LNHNV, YYDKDF (reference sequence). In DNA, the CDR3 is TGTGCCACCAGCAGAAAAGGGAAGGGTTGGGTCTACGAGCAGTACGTC. It specifies CATSRKGKGWVYEQYV.

In this sample, this clone turned up once. The DNA of the CDR3 is TGTGCCAGCAGTTGGACAGGGGGCTATCAGCCCCAGCATTTT. Translating it yields CASSWTGGYQPQHF. The V gene is TRBV28, the J gene TRBJ1-5; 11 bases align to TRBD1. V lost 4 bases to trimming and J lost 5 bases; unmatched junction nucleotides: 1. CDR3 size: 14 residues. Germline CDR1 is MDHEN and CDR2 is SYDVKM.

This clone occurred once. V usage is TRBV19 and J usage is TRBJ1-3; weak D call: TRBD1 (5 bases). From germline, CDR1 is LNHDA and CDR2 SQIVND (reference sequence). V dropped 7 bases and J dropped 8 bases, with 12 bases sitting between them. The CDR3 is made up of 12 amino acids. Here the CDR3 DNA reads TGTGCCAGTACTGGGGGGGGAGACACCATATATTTT. Translation gives CASTGGGDTIYF.

This chain connects TRBV2 to TRBJ2-1; 9 nucleotides match TRBD2. The germline V gene encodes CDR1 SNHLY and CDR2 FYNNEI. This CDR3 spans 14 amino acids. After removal of 4 bases from V and 10 bases from J, the junction contained 8 bases not matched to a gene. The CDR3 nucleotides are TGTGCCAGCAGTGTCGGGGCGGGAGGGCACGAGCAGTTCTTC. This gives the protein CASSVGAGGHEQFF. Drawing the rest from reference TRBV2 and TRBJ2-1, the complete variable domain is EPEVTQTPSHQVTQMGQEVILRCVPISNHLYFYWYRQILGQKVEFLVSFYNNEISEKSEIFDDQFSVERPDGSNFTLKIRSTKLEDSAMYFCASSVGAGGHEQFFGPGTRLTVL.

The CDR3 sequence: CASSPPSRGEIEAFF. The CDR3 DNA sequence: TGTGCCAGCTCACCACCCTCCAGGGGGGAAATTGAAGCTTTCTTT. The V call is TRBV18, the J call TRBJ1-1, with 7 bases fitting TRBD1. Germline assignment: CDR1 KGHSH and CDR2 LQKENI. The V gene end was trimmed by 0 bases and the J gene end by 7 bases; junction bases not matched to a gene: 8. CDR3 size: 15 residues.

The chain has TRBV11-2 and TRBJ2-5; 7 bases line up with TRBD2. The V gene's germline CDR1 is SGHAT and CDR2 FQNNGV. The CDR3 spans 14 residues. The J segment lost 4 bases and the V segment lost 6 bases, leaving 8 bases of the junction unmatched. Here the CDR3 reads CASSAGLLGETQYF. As DNA, the CDR3 is TGTGCCAGCAGTGCGGGACTATTGGGAGAGACCCAGTACTTC. Variable domain in full (rest from reference TRBV11-2 and TRBJ2-5): EAGVAQSPRYKIIEKRQSVAFWCNPISGHATLYWYQQILGQGPKLLIQFQNNGVVDDSQLPKDRFSAERLKGVDSTLKIQPAKLEDSAVYLCASSAGLLGETQYFGPGTRLLVL.

This clone was seen just once. The chain employs TRBV5-1 and TRBJ1-1, with TRBD1 matching 10 bases. The V segment lost 4 bases and the J segment 6 bases; nucleotides outside the gene matches: 12. The CDR3 runs 16 residues. Germline V gene data show CDR1 as SGHRS and CDR2 as YFSETQ. CDR3 residues: CASSVRQGAPGPEAFF. The CDR3 region has the DNA TGCGCCAGCAGCGTGAGACAGGGGGCTCCCGGCCCTGAAGCTTTCTTT.

The chain combines TRBV9 with TRBJ1-2; D might be TRBD1 (6 bases). V was trimmed by 0 bases and J by 4 bases, leaving 10 bases between them. Germline CDR1 is SGDLS and CDR2 is YYNGEE. The CDR3 runs to 14 residues. The CDR3 protein is CASSVGGGAYGYTF. The CDR3 bases are TGTGCCAGCAGCGTAGGAGGGGGAGCCTATGGCTACACCTTC. Variable domain in full (rest from reference TRBV9 and TRBJ1-2): DSGVTQTPKHLITATGQRVTLRCSPRSGDLSVYWYQQSLDQGLQFLIQYYNGEERAKGNILERFSAQQFPDLHSELNLSSLELGDSALYFCASSVGGGAYGYTFGSGTRLTVV.

This chain uses TRBV6-1 with TRBJ1-2, with 7 bases lining up with TRBD1. Looked up from germline, CDR1 is MNHNS and CDR2 is SASEGT. J lost 7 bases, V lost 1 base, and 12 bases had no gene match. CDR3 length: 16 amino acids. The CDR3 coding sequence is TGTGCCAGCAGTGAAGGCGCAGGGGGGGCGCCGAGTGGCTACACCTTC. This sequence encodes CASSEGAGGAPSGYTF.

This sequence joins TRBV11-2 and TRBJ2-3, with TRBD2 identical over 8 bases. This CDR3 spans 15 amino acids. J was trimmed by 2 bases and V by 5 bases; bases with no gene match: 6. CDR1 and CDR2 (germline): SGHAT, FQNNGV. Here the CDR3 DNA reads TGTGCCAGCAGCCGGACGGGGGGGGACACAGATACGCAGTATTTT. Protein sequence: CASSRTGGDTDTQYF.

The chain employs TRBV5-1 and TRBJ2-3, with 14 bases lining up with TRBD2. The CDR3 length is 17 residues. CDR1 is SGHRS, CDR2 YFSETQ, per germline. Losses at the gene ends were 0 bases for V and 6 bases for J; bases not matched to a gene: 6. CDR3 sequence: CASSLGLAGGREDTQYF. CDR3 DNA sequence: TGCGCCAGCAGCTTGGGACTAGCGGGGGGGCGTGAGGATACGCAGTATTTT.

The chain carries TRBV19 and TRBJ2-2; D gene uncertain. The CDR3 covers 16 residues. Germline V lookup: CDR1 LNHDA, CDR2 SQIVND (reference sequence). V was cut by 5 bases and J by 2 bases, with 15 bases left in between. The CDR3 bases are TGTGCCAGTAGTGCCCCGTGGCAGTCCAACACCGGGGAGCTGTTTTTT. Translation gives CASSAPWQSNTGELFF.

The V and J genes are TRBV6-5 and TRBJ2-3, with D possibly matching TRBD1 (6 bases). Germline V gives CDR1 MNHEY, CDR2 SVGAGI. This CDR3 spans 14 amino acids. V was clipped by 2 bases and J by 4 bases, with 10 bases between them. The CDR3 region is CASSYGSGADTQYF. In nucleotides, the CDR3 is TGTGCCAGCAGTTACGGGTCAGGGGCAGATACGCAGTATTTT.